Listed below are T cell receptor beta chains from one sample, sequenced in a study of blood T cell repertoires in COVID-19. Generated by immunoSEQ multiplex PCR, the TCRdb table keeps only in-frame clones and is missing some. The table shows roughly 230,000 clones, with about 80% occurring only once. Sequencing was done on a sample of peripheral blood. All receptors derive from a man aged 50 to 60 with active or convalescent COVID-19. Both conserved end residues are part of each CDR3. The order of the fields is D gene, clone size, J gene, V gene, CDR3 DNA, CDR3 protein. The D gene is left open where the match is weak. A row's size may be missing; if present it is once, few, many or a size class.

d_call: TRBD2; clone_size: .; j_call: TRBJ2-1; v_call: TRBV5-1; cdr3_nt: TGCGCCAGCAGCTTAAGACTAGCGGGGGGGATCTACAATGAGCAGTTCTTC; cdr3_aa: CASSLRLAGGIYNEQFF
d_call: .; clone_size: .; j_call: TRBJ1-2; v_call: TRBV20-1; cdr3_nt: TGCAGTCAAAAACGGGACTATGGCTACACCTTC; cdr3_aa: CSQKRDYGYTF
d_call: TRBD2; clone_size: .; j_call: TRBJ2-2; v_call: TRBV30; cdr3_nt: TGTGCCCGGACCGGGACTAGCGGGGTTACCGGGGAGCTGTTTTTT; cdr3_aa: CARTGTSGVTGELFF
d_call: TRBD1; clone_size: .; j_call: TRBJ1-5; v_call: TRBV7-4; cdr3_nt: TGTGCCAGCAGCTGGGACAGGGAGGGCCAGCCCCAGCATTTT; cdr3_aa: CASSWDREGQPQHF
d_call: TRBD1; clone_size: .; j_call: TRBJ2-7; v_call: TRBV28; cdr3_nt: TGTGCCAGCAGAAAGGCCGGGACAGCCTACGAGCAGTACTTC; cdr3_aa: CASRKAGTAYEQYF
d_call: .; clone_size: .; j_call: TRBJ2-5; v_call: TRBV5-5; cdr3_nt: TGTGCCAGCAGCTGGCGGACACAAACTATAAAAGAGACCCAGTACTTC; cdr3_aa: CASSWRTQTIKETQYF
d_call: .; clone_size: .; j_call: TRBJ2-3; v_call: TRBV27; cdr3_nt: TGTGCCAGCAGTTCACCGGCGGGGTACACAGATACGCAGTATTTT; cdr3_aa: CASSSPAGYTDTQYF
d_call: .; clone_size: .; j_call: TRBJ1-2; v_call: TRBV5-1; cdr3_nt: TGCGCCAGCAGCCCACAGACAGACTATGGCTACACCTTC; cdr3_aa: CASSPQTDYGYTF
d_call: .; clone_size: .; j_call: TRBJ1-5; v_call: TRBV28; cdr3_nt: TGTGCCAGCAACGCGGGGGAGGCTCAGCCCCAGCATTTT; cdr3_aa: CASNAGEAQPQHF
d_call: TRBD1; clone_size: .; j_call: TRBJ1-4; v_call: TRBV15; cdr3_nt: TGTGCCACCAGCTCCTTTGACAGGGAAGATGAAAAACTGTTTTTT; cdr3_aa: CATSSFDREDEKLFF
d_call: .; clone_size: .; j_call: TRBJ2-7; v_call: TRBV5-5; cdr3_nt: TGTGCCAGCAGCATCGGGACAACTATCTACGAGCAGTACTTC; cdr3_aa: CASSIGTTIYEQYF
d_call: .; clone_size: .; j_call: TRBJ2-3; v_call: TRBV5-5; cdr3_nt: TGTGCCAGCAGCTTGGCTGGAGGAGATACGCAGTATTTT; cdr3_aa: CASSLAGGDTQYF
d_call: .; clone_size: .; j_call: TRBJ2-7; v_call: TRBV6-5; cdr3_nt: TGTGCCAGCAGTCAGGGCGACGAGCAGTACTTC; cdr3_aa: CASSQGDEQYF
d_call: .; clone_size: .; j_call: TRBJ1-5; v_call: TRBV21-1; cdr3_nt: TGTGCCAGCAGCGTGCGTAGGACAGAGGAAAATCAGCCCCAGCATTTT; cdr3_aa: CASSVRRTEENQPQHF
d_call: TRBD1; clone_size: few; j_call: TRBJ1-2; v_call: TRBV4-2; cdr3_nt: TGTGCCAGCAGCCATACAGGGGACGGCTACACCTTC; cdr3_aa: CASSHTGDGYTF
d_call: .; clone_size: .; j_call: TRBJ2-1; v_call: TRBV6-1; cdr3_nt: TGTGCCAGCAGTGAAGGGTTTGGTGCCCCTACGGATGAGCAGTTCTTC; cdr3_aa: CASSEGFGAPTDEQFF
d_call: .; clone_size: .; j_call: TRBJ1-4; v_call: TRBV5-1; cdr3_nt: TGCGCCAGCAGCTCGGGGGTTGATAATGAAAAACTGTTTTTT; cdr3_aa: CASSSGVDNEKLFF
d_call: TRBD2; clone_size: .; j_call: TRBJ2-5; v_call: TRBV11-3; cdr3_nt: TGTGCCAGCAGCGTCAAACTAGCGGGGGGCGGAGAGACCCAGTACTTC; cdr3_aa: CASSVKLAGGGETQYF
d_call: TRBD1; clone_size: .; j_call: TRBJ2-2; v_call: TRBV5-1; cdr3_nt: TGCGCCAGCAGCTTAGGGACAGGGTCCGGGGAGCTGTTTTTT; cdr3_aa: CASSLGTGSGELFF
d_call: .; clone_size: .; j_call: TRBJ2-3; v_call: TRBV2; cdr3_nt: TGTGCCAGCAGTGACGTCAGGGCAAACACAGATACGCAGTATTTT; cdr3_aa: CASSDVRANTDTQYF
d_call: TRBD1; clone_size: .; j_call: TRBJ1-1; v_call: TRBV5-4; cdr3_nt: TGTGCCAGCAGCGCTACAGGGGGCAACACTGAAGCTTTCTTT; cdr3_aa: CASSATGGNTEAFF
d_call: .; clone_size: .; j_call: TRBJ1-3; v_call: TRBV5-6; cdr3_nt: TGTGCCAGCAGCTTGGTTGGGGCAGGAAACACCATATATTTT; cdr3_aa: CASSLVGAGNTIYF
d_call: .; clone_size: .; j_call: TRBJ1-1; v_call: TRBV30; cdr3_nt: TGTGCCTGGAGTGTACGGGTGGGTGACACTGAAGCTTTCTTT; cdr3_aa: CAWSVRVGDTEAFF
d_call: .; clone_size: .; j_call: TRBJ2-7; v_call: TRBV4-3; cdr3_nt: TGCGCCAGCAGCCATGCAACCGGGACACTCTACGAGCAGTACTTC; cdr3_aa: CASSHATGTLYEQYF
d_call: TRBD1; clone_size: .; j_call: TRBJ2-1; v_call: TRBV11-2; cdr3_nt: TGTGCCAGCAGCAGGACAGGGGTTTACAATGAGCAGTTCTTC; cdr3_aa: CASSRTGVYNEQFF
d_call: .; clone_size: .; j_call: TRBJ2-5; v_call: TRBV19; cdr3_nt: TGTGCCAGCGGGGGATTGCTACAAGAGACCCAGTACTTC; cdr3_aa: CASGGLLQETQYF
d_call: TRBD1; clone_size: .; j_call: TRBJ2-7; v_call: TRBV30; cdr3_nt: TGTGCCTGGAGCACAGGGGGGTACGAGCAGTACTTC; cdr3_aa: CAWSTGGYEQYF
d_call: TRBD2; clone_size: .; j_call: TRBJ2-5; v_call: TRBV9; cdr3_nt: TGTGCCAGCAGCTCCTCCGGGGAGGGAGAGACCCAGTACTTC; cdr3_aa: CASSSSGEGETQYF
d_call: TRBD1; clone_size: medium-sized; j_call: TRBJ1-1; v_call: TRBV7-9; cdr3_nt: TGTGCCAGCAGCTCCAGGGACAGAAGTATCTATGAAGCTTTCTTT; cdr3_aa: CASSSRDRSIYEAFF
d_call: .; clone_size: .; j_call: TRBJ1-6; v_call: TRBV5-4; cdr3_nt: TGTGCCAGCAGCCTTGGAGGGGTGAGCTCCTATAATTCACCCCTCCACTTT; cdr3_aa: CASSLGGVSSYNSPLHF
d_call: TRBD2; clone_size: .; j_call: TRBJ2-5; v_call: TRBV9; cdr3_nt: TGTGCCAGCAGCGTTGAGGTAGCGGGGGGTCGGGAGACCCAGTACTTC; cdr3_aa: CASSVEVAGGRETQYF
d_call: TRBD1; clone_size: .; j_call: TRBJ1-1; v_call: TRBV5-4; cdr3_nt: TGTGCCAGCCGGGACAGGGTCATGAACACTGAAGCTTTCTTT; cdr3_aa: CASRDRVMNTEAFF